One and the same sample provided the 8 T cell receptor beta chains below, sequenced in a study of spatial heterogeneity in lung cancer (dated by TCRdb to the late 2010s). Points the paper makes about the study in general: The number of expanded intratumoral alpha and beta TCRs correlated with the tumor nonsynonymous mutation count.

Libraries were prepared through 5' RACE. The listed sequencing device is NextSeq 500. The raw public data were reprocessed by TCRdb itself: fastp quality trimming at Q25, MiXCR clonotype calling, in-frame beta chains only. Each CDR3 protein gets just one entry, which takes the most common genes and DNA from the rows behind it. Counted in this sample were 5,500 to 8,000 distinct CDR3 sequences; around an eighth of them appeared once. The top ten clonotypes cover approximately 9.8% of the sample. Explained via the paper, the time point label denotes: sample taken at primary tumor resection. Antigen specificity for these receptors is unknown. The sequences come from lung tumor tissue, collected at surgery. These receptors originate from a male donor with early-stage non-small cell lung cancer.

In its sample, this clonotype was seen many times. As an off-target read in a library built for alpha chains, this beta chain has a frequency of little significance. V is TRBV5-1 and J is TRBJ2-7, with 13 bases fitting TRBD2. Germline CDR1 SGHRS, CDR2 YFSETQ. This CDR3 is built from 17 residues. V lost 5 bases and J lost 2; bases outside the gene matches: 10. The CDR3 bases are TGCGCCAGCAGTTCCGGACTAGCGGGAGTAAGAACCTACGAGCAGTACTTC. This encodes CASSSGLAGVRTYEQYF.

About this clonotype itself: An end of the junction differs from the germline gene, which may be a read error. With the library built for alpha chains, this beta chain is off target and its frequency is not meaningful. The J gene is TRBJ2-2, the V gene TRBV19, with D perhaps matching TRBD2 (5 bases). The CDR3 is 13 amino acids. Germline V CDR1 and CDR2: LNHDA, SQIVND (reference sequence). CDR3 nucleotide sequence: TGTGCCAGTAGTAACCCAAACACCGGGGAGCTGATTTTT. Its translation is CASSNPNTGELIF.

As concerns this clonotype: Little can be read into the size of this beta chain, an off-target read in a library designed for alpha chains. The genes are TRBV10-3 and TRBJ2-5; D is perhaps TRBD2 (6 bases). V shed 10 bases and J shed 2 bases, with 17 bases lying between them. This CDR3 contains 14 residues. Germline V lookup: CDR1 ENHRY, CDR2 SYGVKD. CDR3 nucleotides: TGTGCCAGCACCTTGATACGGGGGCAAGAGACCCAGTACTTC. Its translation is CASTLIRGQETQYF.

About this clonotype itself: This beta chain was picked up by a library intended for alpha chains and is off target, so its count carries little meaning. CDR3 DNA: TGTGCCAGCAGTGAGACTAGCCAATACGGGGAGCTGTTTTTT. Residues: CASSETSQYGELFF. The V gene is TRBV28, the J gene TRBJ2-2; the match to TRBD2 covers 7 bases. J gave up 7 bases and V 5 bases, and 7 bases lay outside the gene matches. Germline lookup yields CDR1 MDHEN and CDR2 SYDVKM. CDR3 size: 14 residues. Full variable domain (remainder filled in from reference TRBV28 and TRBJ2-2): DVKVTQSSRYLVKRTGEKVFLECVQDMDHENMFWYRQDPGLGLRLIYFSYDVKMKEKGDIPEGYSVSREKKERFSLILESASTNQTSMYLCASSETSQYGELFFGEGSRLTVL.

In its sample, this clonotype was seen many times. The size of this beta chain means little, since it is a stray read in a library made for alpha chains. The rearrangement links TRBV7-6 to TRBJ2-1, with TRBD2 matching 7 bases. Germline assignment: CDR1 SGHVS and CDR2 FNYEAQ. V lost 6 bases to trimming and J lost 7 bases; unmatched junction nucleotides: 12. The CDR3 loop spans 15 amino acids. In DNA form, the CDR3 reads TGTGCCAGCAGGTCTCTAGGCGGGAGTGTAAATGAGCAGTTCTTC. It codes for CASRSLGGSVNEQFF.

This clonotype was picked up many times. This beta chain came through as a stray read in a library set up for alpha chains, and its size says little. The chain joins TRBV6-1 to TRBJ1-1; D not resolved. CDR3 length: 13 residues. Per germline, CDR1 MNHNS and CDR2 SASEGT. The germline V and J ends were trimmed by 4 bases and 1 base, with 7 bases remaining between them. The CDR3 DNA is TGTGCCAGCAGTGGGACGCGGAACACTGAAGCTTTCTTT. Residues: CASSGTRNTEAFF.

By share, this clonotype ranks as medium-sized. This beta chain is an unintended read in a library built for alpha chains; its size means little. The rearrangement links TRBV19 to TRBJ1-2, with 8 bases identical to TRBD1. The CDR3 runs to 16 residues. The V and J ends lost 0 bases and 0 bases, in that order; junction bases with no gene match: 3. Germline V gives CDR1 LNHDA, CDR2 SQIVND (reference sequence). The CDR3 region is CASSIERTGTNYGYTF. The CDR3 coding sequence is TGTGCCAGTAGTATAGAACGGACAGGGACTAACTATGGCTACACCTTC.

This clonotype is medium-sized (0.01 to 0.1%) in the sample. This beta chain lies outside the target of a library built for alpha chains; its clone size means little. The rearrangement joins TRBV12-3 or TRBV12-4 to TRBJ1-2; the match to TRBD1 covers 7 bases. Unmatched junction bases numbered 5, after V lost 4 bases and J lost 6 bases. The CDR3 is 13 residues long. The CDR3 DNA reads TGTGCCAGCAGTTCCCGACAGGGACATGGCTACACCTTC. Amino acid sequence: CASSSRQGHGYTF.